The source of this T cell receptor beta chain is a study of neoadjuvant anti-PD-1 for oral cavity cancer. For the study at large: Non-progressing patients received a fourth nivolumab dose near day 43, then surgery on days 50-56. General study points: Greater tumor shrinkage accompanied bigger post-treatment sizes of preexisting clones.

This CDR3 has 15 amino acids. V lost 5 bases to trimming and J lost 1 base, with 14 bases between them. The V gene's germline CDR1 is SEHNR and CDR2 FQNEAQ (reference sequence). Remarks on this clone: Its antigen is still unknown.

Survey sequencing of tumors mostly used about 4.8 ug DNA, two replicates. TCRdb's table, derived via immunoSEQ multiplex PCR, lists solely in-frame clones and lacks some. The sample contains 13,000 or so clones, roughly 60% of which appear only once. Patients had HPV-negative, locally advanced oral cavity squamous cell carcinoma. The source of this sequence is a person aged 35-80 years with oral cavity squamous cell carcinoma. The chain recombines TRBV7-9 with TRBJ1-2; D is perhaps TRBD1 (5 bases). Material: tumor tissue, obtained before nivolumab (anti-PD-1) treatment. The DNA for the CDR3 is TGTGCCAGCAGCCCCGGGGACGGCTTTAACTATGGCTACACCTTC. This translates into CASSPGDGFNYGYTF.